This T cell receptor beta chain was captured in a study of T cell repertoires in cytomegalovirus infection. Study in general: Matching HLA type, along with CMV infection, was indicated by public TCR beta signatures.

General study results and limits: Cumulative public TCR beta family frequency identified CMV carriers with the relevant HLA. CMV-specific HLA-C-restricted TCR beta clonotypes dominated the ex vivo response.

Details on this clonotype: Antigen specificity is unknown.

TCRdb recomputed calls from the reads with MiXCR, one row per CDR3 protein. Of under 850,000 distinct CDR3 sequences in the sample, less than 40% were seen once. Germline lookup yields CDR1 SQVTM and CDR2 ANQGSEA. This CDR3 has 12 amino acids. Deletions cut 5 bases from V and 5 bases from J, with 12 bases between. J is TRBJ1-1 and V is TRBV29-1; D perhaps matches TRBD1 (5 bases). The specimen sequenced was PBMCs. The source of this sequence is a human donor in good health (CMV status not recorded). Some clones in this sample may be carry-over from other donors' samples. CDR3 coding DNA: TGCAGCGTTAGACCCGACAGAACTGAAGCTTTCTTT. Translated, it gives CSVRPDRTEAFF.